This TCR beta chain was recovered during a study of T cell responses to AZD1222 COVID-19 vaccine. Overall study findings and caveats: A mostly white British donor set with more females was recruited, and clonal diversity was possibly underestimated. Nearly half of unique spike-specific TCRs reportedly avoided B.1.351 and B.1.1.7 mutated regions.

Here immunoSEQ multiplex PCR was the method, and the copy in TCRdb shows in-frame clones only, minus some. The sample shows some 150,000 clones, around nine tenths of them seen only once. This clone appeared once. Its antigen remains unknown. The CDR3 length is 15 residues. The germline V gene has CDR1 SGHDN and CDR2 FVKESK. V lost 1 base and J 5 bases, leaving 15 bases between the germline ends. This specimen was peripheral blood, taken 28 days after the second AZD1222 dose. The clonotype was recovered from an adult who received the AZD1222 COVID-19 vaccine. This chain uses TRBV14 with TRBJ2-7; D is possibly TRBD1 (6 bases). The CDR3 nucleotides are TGTGCCAGCAGCCAAGTCCCCAGGGGTAGTAACGAGCAGTACTTC. Protein product: CASSQVPRGSNEQYF.